A selection of T cell receptor beta chains follows, all from one sample in a study of T cell responses to AZD1222 COVID-19 vaccine. Data came from immunoSEQ multiplex PCR; TCRdb stores just in-frame clones and leaves some out. There are about 120,000 clones in the sample; 88% occur only once, and around 5.6% lies in the top ten. This material consisted of peripheral blood, taken on day 0 of AZD1222 vaccination. The receptors were sampled from an adult in good health. The CDR3 runs from the conserved cysteine through the conserved F or W.

>TRBV7-2|TRBJ1-2
CASSSLGQLYGYTF
>TRBV2|TRBJ2-7
CASSGGTVNEQYF
>TRBV5-4|TRBJ1-3
CASSARGSGNTIYF
>TRBV2|TRBJ2-7
CASIRQGSYEQYF
>TRBV6-2/TRBV6-3|TRBJ1-2
CASSYQRNYGYTF
>TRBV6-6|TRBJ1-6
CASSYIASYNSPLHF
>TRBV5-6|TRBJ2-1
CASSQTALDTSYNEQFF
>TRBV7-2|TRBJ2-5
CASSAGQETQYF
>TRBV3-1/TRBV3-2|TRBJ1-5
CASSQSDLGPNQPQHF
>TRBV18|TRBJ2-7
CASSNLPYEQYF
>TRBV5-1|TRBJ2-1
CASSFTSGGFNEQFF
>TRBV29-1|TRBJ2-6
CSGYSGANVLTF
>TRBV6-5|TRBJ1-5
CATSPEYSNQPQHF
>TRBV27|TRBJ1-5
CASSLRGNQPQHF
>TRBV9|TRBJ1-2
CASSVAAGRLGYTF
>TRBV11-2|TRBJ1-1
CASSQGQGVMKNTEAFF
>TRBV3-1/TRBV3-2|TRBJ1-6
CASSQDRAGGDSPLHF
>TRBV25-1|TRBJ2-7
CASSKLGTDYEQYF
>TRBV2|TRBJ2-1
CASSERTSGYNEQFF
>TRBV9|TRBJ1-5
CASSVNRGLRNQPQHF
>TRBV5-1|TRBJ1-1
CASSIQPTGEVMNTEAFF
>TRBV2|TRBJ2-3
CASSELLAGTDTQYF
>TRBV11-2|TRBJ1-3
CASSLSQDGGNTIYF
>TRBV2|TRBJ1-4
CASSDGRSNEKLFF
>TRBV30|TRBJ1-2
CAWSRRLAYGYTF
>TRBV6-2/TRBV6-3|TRBJ1-6
CASSLTGFYNSPLHF
>TRBV25-1|TRBJ1-1
CARPSRDRGRTEQAFF
>TRBV5-1|TRBJ1-2
CASSLDTGLNYGYTF
>TRBV18|TRBJ1-4
CASSLDSLNEKLFF
>TRBV5-1|TRBJ2-1
CASSQGGFSYNEQFF
>TRBV6-2/TRBV6-3|TRBJ1-5
CASSYHTTTGFHQPQHF
>TRBV5-6|TRBJ1-4
CASSLVTNEKLFF
>TRBV19|TRBJ1-5
CASSIVRTSSNQPQHF
>TRBV29-1|TRBJ1-3
CSADGENGNTIYF
>TRBV19|TRBJ1-4
CASKRNEKLFF
>TRBV6-5|TRBJ2-7
CASSYRQGVEQYF
>TRBV20-1|TRBJ1-4
CSASRGGNEKLFF
>TRBV30|TRBJ2-7
CALEGTYEQYF
>TRBV19|TRBJ1-1
CASSLGTGGSSEAFF
>TRBV6-1|TRBJ1-1
CASSDTHRTEAFF
>TRBV15|TRBJ2-2
CATRTGELVGELFF
>TRBV7-9|TRBJ2-1
CASSFLLISSYNEQFF
>TRBV28|TRBJ2-7
CASSFRVYEQYF
>TRBV27|TRBJ2-2
CASSLYTGELFF
>TRBV4-3|TRBJ2-1
CASSHSRGYNEQFF
>TRBV5-1|TRBJ2-2
CASSGTGELFF
>TRBV2|TRBJ2-7
CASTDQDRGYEQYF
>TRBV18|TRBJ1-1
CASSLRASRDTEAFF
>TRBV4-2|TRBJ1-2
CASSPGTGQDYGYTF
>TRBV11-2|TRBJ1-1
CASSLGRDRPTIEAFF